This TCR beta chain originates from a study of molecular identifiers for immune sequencing clone quantification listed by TCRdb under 2018. Regarding the research as a whole: For a replicate experiment, the RNA from either about 20,000 or 100,000 naive CD8 T cells was divided into five aliquots, and four of those aliquots went on to sequencing. This methods study used CD8 T cells to benchmark TCR RNA copy counting and molecular-identifier clustering-based TCR repertoire sequencing (MIDCIRS). The full study reports these points: When barcode sub-clustering was left out, chimeric consensus sequences inflated TCR diversity, with chimeras reaching as high as 47%. In CMV-specific effector cells, clones with more than 20 RNA copies contained over 99% of molecules, whereas in naive cells such clones contained under 1% of molecules. Spiked-in Jurkat TCR RNA equal to a single cell's worth was reported to be detectable even within 1,100,000 naive CD8 T cells. Highly expanded clone sizes could be underestimated if identical TCR molecules share a barcode. The naive libraries included spiked-in Jurkat TCR RNA (roughly 11 copies' worth), and this RNA is not part of the donor repertoire. Approximately 2.7 recovered TCR RNA copies per cell were obtained by modeling, versus about ten by digital PCR, implying a capture efficiency of 25% to 30%.

This clonotype was counted many times. It lacks a known antigen. Base qualities were left out, and no much larger clone turns up one base away. Naive CD8 T cell libraries were made from 20,000 to 1,000,000 sorted cells using 10%, 30% or 50% of purified RNA. Naive CD8 T cells, defined as CD8+CD4-CCR7+CD45RA+, were FACS-sorted into RLT Plus buffer on a BD FACSAria II. To test detection sensitivity, Jurkat RNA equal to 10 or so TCR copies was added to samples of about 17,000-1,100,000 naive CD8 T cells. Enrichment of CD8 T cells was done with RosetteSep CD8+ T Cell Enrichment Cocktail plus Ficoll-Paque, and ACK red cell lysis came afterward. Clipping removes 1 base from V and 7 bases from J, with 7 as the unmatched junction base count. The CDR3 holds 14 amino acids from the cysteine to the phenylalanine. Just the 42-base CDR3 DNA is kept, in frame starting at base 1. CDR1 and CDR2, looked up from the germline V gene, are MGHRA and YSYEKL.

Receptor libraries were prepared by PCR. The listed sequencing device is Illumina HiSeq 4000. Bulk TCR libraries were made following a previously described method, with the TCR primers given in Table S5. Total RNA was purified with the Qiagen AllPrep DNA/RNA kit. Before analysis, reads from multiple sequencing runs of the same library were pooled. Regarding the original processing steps: Only reads with exact TCR constant sequence were kept, trimmed to 150 nt, and grouped by their 12-nt molecular barcodes. Reads in each barcode group were sub-clustered using a 15% Levenshtein threshold, and a quality-weighted consensus sequence was built for each RNA molecule. Non-functional sequences were removed, as were lower-count sequences one edit away from another. Barcode sub-clusters with fewer than 20% of the maximum read count were removed, based on fitting two negative binomial distributions. TCRdb trimmed the raw reads at Q25, called clones with MiXCR and kept productive beta chains. Identical CDR3 protein sequences are pooled into one entry, listed with their most common genes and DNA. The V and J calls, along with clone size, are taken from TCRdb and not from the paper's own processing. The sample data list 85,000 to 90,000 distinct CDR3 sequences, and around 17% of these were observed just once. The ten largest clones add up to roughly 0.85% of the sample.

The specimen was naive CD8+ T cells from blood, with Jurkat cell RNA spiked in. The sample's cell subset or site label, in plain terms: FACS-sorted CD8+CD4-CCR7+CD45RA+ naive T cells. In this chain, TRBV4-1 is recombined with TRBJ2-7; 7 bases in between match TRBD1. The receptor comes from a human donor in good health. Some libraries in this study had Jurkat cell RNA spiked in. The nucleotide sequence reads TGCGCCAGCAGCCAAGGACAGGGATTCGGGGAGCAGTACTTC. Its protein product is CASSQGQGFGEQYF.